These T cell receptor beta chains were read from a single sample in a study of beta chain features in type 1 diabetes. Generated by immunoSEQ multiplex PCR, the TCRdb table keeps only in-frame clones and is missing some. The data hold fewer than 450,000 clones, with about 14% observed a single time. The sequenced material came from naive CD4+ T cells from blood. Source of these receptors: a woman aged 18-29 years with type 1 diabetes. CDR3s include the opening cysteine and the closing phenylalanine or tryptophan. The D gene is left open where the match is weak.

D gene,J gene,V gene,CDR3 protein
.,TRBJ2-5,TRBV18,CASSPGHQETQYF
.,TRBJ2-3,TRBV28,CASSRGGSTDTQYF
TRBD2,TRBJ2-7,TRBV4-2,CASSQDSSSGPTYEQYF
.,TRBJ2-1,TRBV5-1,CASSLLLGRNEQFF
TRBD2,TRBJ2-1,TRBV6-6,CASSLTSDEQFF
.,TRBJ1-1,TRBV15,CATSRASQGFGTEAFF
TRBD2,TRBJ2-5,TRBV5-1,CASSLTSGRPWETQYF
.,TRBJ1-4,TRBV30,CAWSAGQGPEKLFF
.,TRBJ2-5,TRBV10-1,CASSPGAQGGQETQYF
TRBD1,TRBJ1-2,TRBV7-9,CASSLTGGGLGYTF
.,TRBJ1-2,TRBV28,CASSTRFEGVGGYTF
.,TRBJ2-1,TRBV7-3,CASSSGQGSYNEQFF
TRBD2,TRBJ2-5,TRBV28,CASSTGTSGTQETQYF
.,TRBJ2-6,TRBV11-2,CASSLVGGSGANVLTF
.,TRBJ2-1,TRBV2,CASSQGIDEQFF
TRBD1,TRBJ2-7,TRBV6-5,CASSYGGTGGFYEQYF
.,TRBJ1-5,TRBV7-9,CASSLARPGEGPQHF
.,TRBJ2-1,TRBV28,CASSPRSEQFF
TRBD2,TRBJ2-1,TRBV5-4,CASSPSGRVYNEQFF
TRBD1,TRBJ1-2,TRBV30,CAWTSPSRRGPRGYTF
.,TRBJ1-2,TRBV28,CASGPSDYGYTF